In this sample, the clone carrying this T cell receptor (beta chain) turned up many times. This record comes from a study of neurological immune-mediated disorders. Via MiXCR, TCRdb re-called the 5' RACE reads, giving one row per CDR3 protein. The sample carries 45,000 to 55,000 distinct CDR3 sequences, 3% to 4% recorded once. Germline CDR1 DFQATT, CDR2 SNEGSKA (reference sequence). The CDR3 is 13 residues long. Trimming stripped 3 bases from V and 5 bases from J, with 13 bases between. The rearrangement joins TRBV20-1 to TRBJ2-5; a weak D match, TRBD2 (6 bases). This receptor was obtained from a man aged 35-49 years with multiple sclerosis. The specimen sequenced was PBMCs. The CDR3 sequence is CSARGTFGETQYF. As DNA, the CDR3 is TGCAGTGCTAGGGGGACTTTCGGGGAGACCCAGTACTTC.